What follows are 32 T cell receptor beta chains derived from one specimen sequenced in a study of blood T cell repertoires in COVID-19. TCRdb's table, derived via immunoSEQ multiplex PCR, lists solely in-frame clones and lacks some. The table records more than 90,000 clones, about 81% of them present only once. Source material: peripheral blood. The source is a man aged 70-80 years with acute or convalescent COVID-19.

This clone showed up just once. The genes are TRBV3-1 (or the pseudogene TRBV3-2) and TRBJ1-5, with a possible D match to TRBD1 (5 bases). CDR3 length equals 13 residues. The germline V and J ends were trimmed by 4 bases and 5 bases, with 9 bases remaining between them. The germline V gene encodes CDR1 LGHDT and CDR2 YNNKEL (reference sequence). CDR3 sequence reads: CASSPWGDQPQHF. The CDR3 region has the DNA TGTGCCAGCAGCCCGTGGGGGGATCAGCCCCAGCATTTT.

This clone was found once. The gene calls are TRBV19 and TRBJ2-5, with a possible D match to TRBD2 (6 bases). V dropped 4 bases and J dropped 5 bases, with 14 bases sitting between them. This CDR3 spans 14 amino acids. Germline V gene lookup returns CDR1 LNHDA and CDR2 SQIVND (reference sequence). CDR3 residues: CASSKGTEGETQYF. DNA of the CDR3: TGTGCCAGTAGTAAGGGGACGGAGGGGGAGACCCAGTACTTC.

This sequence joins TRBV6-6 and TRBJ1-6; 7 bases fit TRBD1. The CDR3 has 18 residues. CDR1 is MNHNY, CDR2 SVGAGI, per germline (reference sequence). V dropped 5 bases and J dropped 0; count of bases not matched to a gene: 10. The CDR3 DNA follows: TGTGCCAGCAGTCCCCAGGGGGTGCAGAGCTCCTATAATTCACCCCTCCACTTT. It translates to CASSPQGVQSSYNSPLHF.

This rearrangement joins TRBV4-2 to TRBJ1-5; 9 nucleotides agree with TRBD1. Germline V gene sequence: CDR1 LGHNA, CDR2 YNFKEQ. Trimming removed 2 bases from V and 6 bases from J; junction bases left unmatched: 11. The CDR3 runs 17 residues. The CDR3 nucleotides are TGTGCCAGCAGCCAATTTACGGGACAGGGTGAGACTCAGCCCCAGCATTTT. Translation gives CASSQFTGQGETQPQHF.

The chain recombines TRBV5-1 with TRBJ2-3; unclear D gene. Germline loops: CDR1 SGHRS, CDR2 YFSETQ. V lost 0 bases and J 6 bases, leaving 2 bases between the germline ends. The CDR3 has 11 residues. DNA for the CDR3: TGCGCCAGCAGCTTGGCGGATACGCAGTATTTT. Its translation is CASSLADTQYF.

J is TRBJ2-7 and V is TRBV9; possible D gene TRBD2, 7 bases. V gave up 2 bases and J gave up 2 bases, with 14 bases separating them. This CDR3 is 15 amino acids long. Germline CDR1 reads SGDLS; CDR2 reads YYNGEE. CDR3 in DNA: TGTGCCAGCAGCGTTGGGGGGGCGCGAACCTACGAGCAGTACTTC. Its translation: CASSVGGARTYEQYF.

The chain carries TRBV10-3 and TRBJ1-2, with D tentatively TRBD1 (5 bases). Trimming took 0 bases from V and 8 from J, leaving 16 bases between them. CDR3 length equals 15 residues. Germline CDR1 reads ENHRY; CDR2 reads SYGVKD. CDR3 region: CAISESWGDRRGYTF. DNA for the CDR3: TGTGCCATCAGTGAGTCGTGGGGGGACCGCCGCGGCTACACCTTC.

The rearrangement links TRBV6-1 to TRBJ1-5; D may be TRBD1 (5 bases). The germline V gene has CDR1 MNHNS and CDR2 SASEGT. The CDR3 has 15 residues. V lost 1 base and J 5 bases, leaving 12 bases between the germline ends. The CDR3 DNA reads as TGTGCCAGCAGTGAAGACTACAGGCCCGATCAGCCCCAGCATTTT. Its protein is CASSEDYRPDQPQHF.

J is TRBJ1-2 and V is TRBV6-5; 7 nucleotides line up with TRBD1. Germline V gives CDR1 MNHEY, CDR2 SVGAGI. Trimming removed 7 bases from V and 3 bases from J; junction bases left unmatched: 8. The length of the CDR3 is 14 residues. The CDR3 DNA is TGTGCCAGCATCCCTCGCAGGGGGGACTATGGCTACACCTTC. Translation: CASIPRRGDYGYTF.

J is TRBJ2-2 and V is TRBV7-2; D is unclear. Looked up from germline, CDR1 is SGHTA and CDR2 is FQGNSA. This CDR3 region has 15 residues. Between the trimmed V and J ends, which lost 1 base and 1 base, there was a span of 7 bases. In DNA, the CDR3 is TGTGCCAGCAGCTTAGTGTCCCAGAACACCGGGGAGCTGTTTTTT. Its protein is CASSLVSQNTGELFF.

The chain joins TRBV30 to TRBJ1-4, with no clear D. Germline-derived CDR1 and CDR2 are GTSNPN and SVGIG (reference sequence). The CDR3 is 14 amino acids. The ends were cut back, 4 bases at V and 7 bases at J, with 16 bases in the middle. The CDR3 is CAWMRGGIGEKLFF. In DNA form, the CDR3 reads TGTGCCTGGATGCGTGGAGGGATCGGTGAAAAACTGTTTTTT.

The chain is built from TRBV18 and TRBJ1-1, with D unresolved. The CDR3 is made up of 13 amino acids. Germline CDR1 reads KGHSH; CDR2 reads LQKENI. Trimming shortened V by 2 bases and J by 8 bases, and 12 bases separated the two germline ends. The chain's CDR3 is CASSPGPNLEAFF. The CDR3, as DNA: TGTGCCAGCTCACCAGGTCCTAACCTCGAAGCTTTCTTT.

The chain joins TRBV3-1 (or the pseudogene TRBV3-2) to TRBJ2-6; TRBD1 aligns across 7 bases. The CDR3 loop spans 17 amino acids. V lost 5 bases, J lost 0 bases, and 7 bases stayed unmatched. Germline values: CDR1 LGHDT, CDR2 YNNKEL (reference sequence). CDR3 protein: CASSARRQGSGANVLTF. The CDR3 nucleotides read TGTGCCAGCAGCGCACGTCGACAGGGCTCTGGGGCCAACGTCCTGACTTTC.

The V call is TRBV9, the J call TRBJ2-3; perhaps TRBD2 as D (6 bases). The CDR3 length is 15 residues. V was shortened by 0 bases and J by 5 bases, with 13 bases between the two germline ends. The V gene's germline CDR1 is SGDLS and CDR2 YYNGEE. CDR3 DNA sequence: TGTGCCAGCAGCGTAGCCCCTGGACTACAAGATACGCAGTATTTT. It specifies CASSVAPGLQDTQYF.

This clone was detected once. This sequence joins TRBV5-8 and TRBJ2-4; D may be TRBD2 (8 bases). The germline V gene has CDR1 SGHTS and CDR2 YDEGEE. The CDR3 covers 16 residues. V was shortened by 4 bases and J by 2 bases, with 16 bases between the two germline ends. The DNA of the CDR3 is TGTGCCAGCAGCCGGGAGGGGGCGAGGACCAAAAACATTCAGTACTTC. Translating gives CASSREGARTKNIQYF. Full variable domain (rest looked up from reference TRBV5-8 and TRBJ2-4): EAGVTQSPTHLIKTRGQQATLRCSPISGHTSVYWYQQALGLGLQFLLWYDEGEERNRGNFPPRFSGRQFPNYSSELNVNALELEDSALYLCASSREGARTKNIQYFGAGTRLSVL.

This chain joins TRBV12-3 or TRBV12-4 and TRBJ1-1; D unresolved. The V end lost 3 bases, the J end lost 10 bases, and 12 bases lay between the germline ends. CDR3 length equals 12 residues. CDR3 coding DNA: TGTGCCAGCAGTTTTCGGCCGGCGGGAGCTTTCTTT. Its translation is CASSFRPAGAFF.

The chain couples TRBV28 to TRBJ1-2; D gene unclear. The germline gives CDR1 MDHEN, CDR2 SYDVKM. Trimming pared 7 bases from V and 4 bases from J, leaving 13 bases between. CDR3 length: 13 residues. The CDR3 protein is CASTGGRAYGYTF. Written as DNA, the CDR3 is TGTGCCAGCACCGGAGGGCGAGCCTATGGCTACACCTTC.

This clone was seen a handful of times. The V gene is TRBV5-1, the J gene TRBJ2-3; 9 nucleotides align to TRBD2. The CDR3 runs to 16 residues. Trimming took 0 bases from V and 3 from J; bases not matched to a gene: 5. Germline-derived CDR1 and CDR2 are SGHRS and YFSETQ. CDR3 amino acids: CASSLAPAGGTDTQYF. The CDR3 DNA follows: TGCGCCAGCAGCTTGGCGCCAGCGGGGGGAACAGATACGCAGTATTTT.

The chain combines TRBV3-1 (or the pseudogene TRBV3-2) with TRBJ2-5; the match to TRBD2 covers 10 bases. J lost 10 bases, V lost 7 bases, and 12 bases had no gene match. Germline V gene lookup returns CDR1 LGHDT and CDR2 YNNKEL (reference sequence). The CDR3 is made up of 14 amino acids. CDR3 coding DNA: TGTGCCAGCACCCCGACCAGCGGGAGGGGGGACCAGTACTTC. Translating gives CASTPTSGRGDQYF.

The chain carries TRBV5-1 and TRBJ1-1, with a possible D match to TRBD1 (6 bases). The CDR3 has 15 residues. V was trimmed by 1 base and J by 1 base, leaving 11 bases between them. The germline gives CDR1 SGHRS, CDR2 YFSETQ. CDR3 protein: CASSLTGMTNTEAFF. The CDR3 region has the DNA TGCGCCAGCAGCTTGACAGGGATGACGAACACTGAAGCTTTCTTT.

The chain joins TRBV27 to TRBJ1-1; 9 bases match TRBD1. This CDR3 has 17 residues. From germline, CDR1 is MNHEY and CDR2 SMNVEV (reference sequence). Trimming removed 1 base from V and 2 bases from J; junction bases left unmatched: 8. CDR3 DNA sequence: TGTGCCAGCAGTTTATTGGGACAGGGTTTCTTTAACACTGAAGCTTTCTTT. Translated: CASSLLGQGFFNTEAFF.

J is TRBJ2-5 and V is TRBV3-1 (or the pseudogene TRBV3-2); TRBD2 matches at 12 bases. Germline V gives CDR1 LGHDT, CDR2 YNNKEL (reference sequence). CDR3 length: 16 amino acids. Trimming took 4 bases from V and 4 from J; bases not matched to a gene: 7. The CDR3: CASSLRLAGARETQYF. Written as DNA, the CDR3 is TGTGCCAGCAGCCTGCGACTAGCGGGGGCCCGAGAGACCCAGTACTTC.

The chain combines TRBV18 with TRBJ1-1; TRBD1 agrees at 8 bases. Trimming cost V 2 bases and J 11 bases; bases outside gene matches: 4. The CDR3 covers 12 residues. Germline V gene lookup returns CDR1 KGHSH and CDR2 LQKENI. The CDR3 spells CASSPDRGEAFF. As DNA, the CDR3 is TGTGCCAGCTCACCAGACAGGGGTGAGGCTTTCTTT.

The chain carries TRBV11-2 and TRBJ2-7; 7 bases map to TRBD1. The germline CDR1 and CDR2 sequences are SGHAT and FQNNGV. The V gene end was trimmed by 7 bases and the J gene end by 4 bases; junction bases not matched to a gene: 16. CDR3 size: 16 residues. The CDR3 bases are TGTGCCAGCACGTCTTTGAGGGGGCGAACTTCGTACGAGCAGTACTTC. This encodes CASTSLRGRTSYEQYF.

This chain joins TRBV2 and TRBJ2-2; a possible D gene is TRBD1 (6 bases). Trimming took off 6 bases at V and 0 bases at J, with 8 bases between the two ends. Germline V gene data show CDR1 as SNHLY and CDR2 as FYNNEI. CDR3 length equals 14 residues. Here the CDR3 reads CASRGQANTGELFF. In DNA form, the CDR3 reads TGTGCCAGCAGGGGACAAGCGAACACCGGGGAGCTGTTTTTT.

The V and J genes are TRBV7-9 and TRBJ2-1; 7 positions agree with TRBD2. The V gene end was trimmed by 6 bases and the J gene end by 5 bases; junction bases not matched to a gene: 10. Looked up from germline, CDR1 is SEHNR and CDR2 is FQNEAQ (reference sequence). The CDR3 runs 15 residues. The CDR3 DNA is TGTGCCAGCAGAACTTCCGGGACTACTAACAATGAGCAGTTCTTC. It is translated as CASRTSGTTNNEQFF.

The CDR3 DNA reads as TGTGCCAGCAGTGAAGGGGGACAGTCATCACCCCTCCACTTT. It specifies CASSEGGQSSPLHF. This chain links TRBV6-1 with TRBJ1-6; 7 nucleotides align to TRBD1. CDR1 and CDR2 from the germline V gene are MNHNS and SASEGT. The CDR3 loop spans 14 amino acids. V lost 1 base, J lost 10 bases, and 4 bases stayed unmatched.

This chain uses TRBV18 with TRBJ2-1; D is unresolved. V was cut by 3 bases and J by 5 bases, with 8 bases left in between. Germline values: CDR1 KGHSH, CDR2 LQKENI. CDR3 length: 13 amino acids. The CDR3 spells CASSPGLHNEQFF. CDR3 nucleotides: TGTGCCAGCTCACCGGGCCTTCACAATGAGCAGTTCTTC.

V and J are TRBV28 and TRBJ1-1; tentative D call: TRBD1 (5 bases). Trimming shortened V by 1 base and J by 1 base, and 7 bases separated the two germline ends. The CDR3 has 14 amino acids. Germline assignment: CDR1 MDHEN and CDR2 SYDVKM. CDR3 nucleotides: TGTGCCAGCAGTTTATTGGGGCGGAACACTGAAGCTTTCTTT. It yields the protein CASSLLGRNTEAFF.

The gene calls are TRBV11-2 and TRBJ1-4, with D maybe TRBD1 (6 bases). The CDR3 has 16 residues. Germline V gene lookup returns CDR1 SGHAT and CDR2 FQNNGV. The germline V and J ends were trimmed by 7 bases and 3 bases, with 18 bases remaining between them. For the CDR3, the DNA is TGTGCCAGCACCAAAGCGGCGACAGGAGCTAATGAAAAACTGTTTTTT. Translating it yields CASTKAATGANEKLFF.

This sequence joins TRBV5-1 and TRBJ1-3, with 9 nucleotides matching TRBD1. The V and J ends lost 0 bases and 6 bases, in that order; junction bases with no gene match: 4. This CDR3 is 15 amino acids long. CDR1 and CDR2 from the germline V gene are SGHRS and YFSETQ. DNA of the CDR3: TGCGCCAGCAGCTTGGCGACAGGGGGAAAAAACACCATATATTTT. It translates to CASSLATGGKNTIYF.

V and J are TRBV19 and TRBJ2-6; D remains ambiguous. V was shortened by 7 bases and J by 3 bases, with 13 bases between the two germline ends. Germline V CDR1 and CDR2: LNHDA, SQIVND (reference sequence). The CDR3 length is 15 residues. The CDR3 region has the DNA TGTGCCAGTATTGAGACAACCCTTGGGGCCAACGTCCTGACTTTC. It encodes CASIETTLGANVLTF.